This T cell receptor beta chain was captured in a study of siplizumab effects on memory and regulatory T cells. Study-wide results and limits: Roughly 75-96% of proliferating CD4+ or CD8+ clones lacked an assignable naive or memory phenotype.

This clone counts as medium-sized. Its antigen is not known. The same CDR3 also results from other DNA sequences found in this sample. The CDR3 length is 13 residues. Germline values: CDR1 SEHNR, CDR2 FQNEAQ (reference sequence). Trimming stripped 1 base from V and 3 bases from J, with 7 bases between. Sequencing was performed with immunoSEQ multiplex PCR; in TCRdb, only in-frame clones are kept and a portion is missing. This sample carries more than 13,000 clones, less than 55% of them seen once, and the ten largest clones take about 7.8%. Coculture of the mixed lymphocyte reaction cells took place at 37 degrees C and lasted over five days.

This clonotype was sampled from a human donor in good health; the cells came from an allogeneic mixed lymphocyte reaction. Some clones in this sample may be carry-over from other donors' samples. This rearrangement joins TRBV7-9 to TRBJ2-7; D gene ambiguous. The sequencing input was CFSE-low (dividing) CD4+ T cells sorted from an allogeneic mixed lymphocyte reaction. The CDR3 sequence is CASSLESSYEQYF. DNA for the CDR3: TGTGCCAGCAGCTTAGAGTCGAGCTACGAGCAGTACTTC.